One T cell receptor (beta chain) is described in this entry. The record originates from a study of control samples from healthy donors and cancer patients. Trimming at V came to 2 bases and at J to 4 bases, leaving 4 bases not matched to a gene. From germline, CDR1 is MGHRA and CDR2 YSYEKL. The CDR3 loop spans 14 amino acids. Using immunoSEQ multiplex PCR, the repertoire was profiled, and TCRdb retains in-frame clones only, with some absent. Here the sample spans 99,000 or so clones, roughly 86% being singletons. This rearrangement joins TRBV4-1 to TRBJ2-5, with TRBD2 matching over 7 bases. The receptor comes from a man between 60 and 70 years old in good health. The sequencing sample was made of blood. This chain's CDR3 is CASSQTPSGETQYF. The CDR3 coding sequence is TGCGCCAGCAGCCAAACGCCTAGCGGAGAGACCCAGTACTTC.